Described below is a single TCR beta chain sequence and its context. Its antigen is currently unknown. In the study's own analysis: ImmunoSEQ sequences covered only the junction and lacked quality scores; filtering therefore differed. Sequencing was performed with immunoSEQ multiplex PCR; in TCRdb, only in-frame clones are kept and a portion is missing. D and trimming come from the DNA, and the V and J calls and clone size come from that table. This table holds 1.4 million or so clones, about 98.5% found once. This record belongs to a study of shared clonotypes between healthy human individuals. At the level of the study: There were three CD4 naive, three CD4 memory, two CD8 naive and one CD8 memory plates per donor.

CDR1 and CDR2 (germline): KGHSH, LQKENI. V shed 5 bases, J shed 6 bases, and the junction held 3 bases outside the gene matches. This CDR3 spans 12 amino acids. Points from the study as a whole: Rarefaction showed sorted-subset sequencing was incomplete despite large depth.

The sample comprised naive CD4+ T cells sorted from blood. Subset given: CD45RA+ positively selected. The source of this sequence is a young man in good health. V is TRBV18 and J is TRBJ2-7; 8 bases are a match to TRBD1. Here the CDR3 DNA reads TGTGCCAGCTCAGCAGGACAGGGCGAGCAGTACTTC. Translating gives CASSAGQGEQYF.